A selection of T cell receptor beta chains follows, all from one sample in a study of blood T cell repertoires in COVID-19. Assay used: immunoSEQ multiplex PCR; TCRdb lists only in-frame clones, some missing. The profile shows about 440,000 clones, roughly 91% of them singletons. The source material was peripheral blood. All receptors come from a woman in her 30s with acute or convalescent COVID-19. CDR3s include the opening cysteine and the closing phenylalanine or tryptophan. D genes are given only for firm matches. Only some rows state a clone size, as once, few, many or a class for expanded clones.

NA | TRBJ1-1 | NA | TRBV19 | TGTGCCAGTACCCTCATGATGGCGCAGGGTGAAGCTTTCTTT | CASTLMMAQGEAFF
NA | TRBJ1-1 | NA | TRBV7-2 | TGTGCCAGCAGCTGGGGAGGGGAAGTGAAAGCTTTCTTT | CASSWGGEVKAFF
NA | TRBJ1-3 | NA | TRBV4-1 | TGCGCCAGCAGCCCAGGGGAGCTTAGCTCTGGAAACACCATATATTTT | CASSPGELSSGNTIYF
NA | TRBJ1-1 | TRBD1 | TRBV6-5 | TGTGCCAGCAGAACGACAGGGGGCGCTCGAGCTTTCTTT | CASRTTGGARAFF
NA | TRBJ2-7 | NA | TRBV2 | TGTGCCAGCAAACAGCAGGGGGGCTCCTACGAGCAGTACTTC | CASKQQGGSYEQYF
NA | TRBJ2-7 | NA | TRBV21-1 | TGTGCCAGCACCCCGACCGGGACAGGGTTCCATGGGCAGTACTTC | CASTPTGTGFHGQYF
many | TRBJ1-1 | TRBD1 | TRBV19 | TGTGCCAGTAGTTCGACAGGGAGGAACACTGAAGCTTTCTTT | CASSSTGRNTEAFF
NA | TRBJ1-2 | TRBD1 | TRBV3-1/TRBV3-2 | TGTGCCAGCAGCCACAAAATGGGACAGGGGTTAGACTACACCTTC | CASSHKMGQGLDYTF
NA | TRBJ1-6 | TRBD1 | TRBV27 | TGTGCCAGCAGTTTAGGACAGGGTTCGGCGAGTTCACCCCTCCACTTT | CASSLGQGSASSPLHF
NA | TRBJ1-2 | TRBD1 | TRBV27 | TGTGCCAGCGCCCCAGGGGGCTCTCACTATGGCTACACCTTC | CASAPGGSHYGYTF
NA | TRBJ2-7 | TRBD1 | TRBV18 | TGTGCCAGCTCAGGACAGGGTGGGAACGAGCAGTACTTC | CASSGQGGNEQYF
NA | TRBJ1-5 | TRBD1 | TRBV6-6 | TGTGCCAGCAGAGGCACCGGGACAGCTAATCAGCCCCAGCATTTT | CASRGTGTANQPQHF
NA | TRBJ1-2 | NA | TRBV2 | TGTGCCAGCAGTGAAAGGGGGACCTATCGGGTAGGCTACACCTTC | CASSERGTYRVGYTF
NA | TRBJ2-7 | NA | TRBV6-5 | TGTGCCAGCGCCGCGGGGCCCCATTACGAGCAGTACTTC | CASAAGPHYEQYF
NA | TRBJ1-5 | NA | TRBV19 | TGTGCCAGTAGCCTTACCGGGACTCTCAATCAGCCCCAGCATTTT | CASSLTGTLNQPQHF
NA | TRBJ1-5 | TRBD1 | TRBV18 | TGTGCCAGCTCACTCTCGGACAGGTCTGTAGAGCCCCAGCATTTT | CASSLSDRSVEPQHF
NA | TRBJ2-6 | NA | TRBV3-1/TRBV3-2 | TGTGCCAGCAGCCGTACAGGGTTTTCGGGGGCCAACGTCCTGACTTTC | CASSRTGFSGANVLTF
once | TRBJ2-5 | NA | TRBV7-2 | TGTGCCAGCAGCTTCTTCCGTGAGGAGACCCAGTACTTC | CASSFFREETQYF
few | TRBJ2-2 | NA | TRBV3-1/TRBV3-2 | TGTGCCAGCAGCCAAGAGCGGGGATGGGAGCTGTTTTTT | CASSQERGWELFF
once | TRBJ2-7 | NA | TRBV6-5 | TGTGCCAGCAGCCCAGAAGCCGCGGTTAGATACGAGCAGTACTTC | CASSPEAAVRYEQYF
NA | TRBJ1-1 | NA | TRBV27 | TGTGCCAGCGGATCGGGTGAAGCTTTCTTT | CASGSGEAFF
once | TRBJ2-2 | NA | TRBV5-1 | TGCGCCAGCAGCGAGGGGACTGGGACCAGCGGGGAGCTGTTTTTT | CASSEGTGTSGELFF
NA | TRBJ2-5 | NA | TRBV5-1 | TGCGCCAGCAGCTTGGCCAGAATGTACCAAGAGACCCAGTACTTC | CASSLARMYQETQYF
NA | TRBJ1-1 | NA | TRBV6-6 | TGTGCCAGCAGTTACGCGGGGGGAGGCACTGAAGCTTTCTTT | CASSYAGGGTEAFF
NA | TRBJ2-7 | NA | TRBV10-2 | TGCGCCAGCAGGGATACTAGGGCAATGTTCAACGAGCAGTACTTC | CASRDTRAMFNEQYF
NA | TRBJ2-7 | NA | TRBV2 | TGTGCCAGCAGGCAACAGGTCACCTACGAGCAGTACTTC | CASRQQVTYEQYF
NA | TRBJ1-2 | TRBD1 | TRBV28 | TGTGCCATATTACCGGGACAGTCTGATGGCTACACCTTC | CAILPGQSDGYTF
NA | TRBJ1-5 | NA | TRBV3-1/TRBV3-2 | TGTGCCAGCAGCCAAGATTCAGGGCGAGGTCAGCCCCAGCATTTT | CASSQDSGRGQPQHF
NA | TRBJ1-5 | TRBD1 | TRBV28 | TGTGCCAGCAGTTTGGGACAGGTCTTTAACCAGCCCCAGCATTTT | CASSLGQVFNQPQHF
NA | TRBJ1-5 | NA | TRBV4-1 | TGCGCCAGCAGCCAAGACAGGACAACCCTAGGTTCGGGCAATCAGCCCCAGCATTTT | CASSQDRTTLGSGNQPQHF
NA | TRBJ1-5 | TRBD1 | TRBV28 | TGTGCCAGCGTCGGGACAGACAATCAGCCCCAGCATTTT | CASVGTDNQPQHF
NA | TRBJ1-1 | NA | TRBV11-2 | TGTGCCAGCAGCTCACCTCGCGAGCCTGAAGCTTTCTTT | CASSSPREPEAFF
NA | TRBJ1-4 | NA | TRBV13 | TGTGCCAGCAGCTTAAGGCGCGGGGGGGACGAGGAAAAACTGTTTTTT | CASSLRRGGDEEKLFF
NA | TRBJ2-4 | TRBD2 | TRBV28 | TGTGCCAGCAGGGGAGGGAAATCAGACCCTCCCAAAAACATTCAGTACTTC | CASRGGKSDPPKNIQYF
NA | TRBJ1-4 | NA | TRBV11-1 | TGTGCCAGCAGCAAGGACAGAGGAGGTGAAAAACTGTTTTTT | CASSKDRGGEKLFF
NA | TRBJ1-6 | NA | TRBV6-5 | TGTGCCAGCAGCCCCTCAGGGAATTATAATTCACCCCTCCACTTT | CASSPSGNYNSPLHF
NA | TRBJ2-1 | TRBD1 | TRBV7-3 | TGTGCCAGCAGCTTAACTCCTACTGACAGGGTTGGGGAGCAGTTCTTC | CASSLTPTDRVGEQFF
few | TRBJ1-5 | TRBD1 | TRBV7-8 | TGTGCCAGCAGCTTGGACAGGGGGCAGCCCCAGCATTTT | CASSLDRGQPQHF
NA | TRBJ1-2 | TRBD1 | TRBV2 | TGTGCCAGCAGTGAAGGCGCAGGGGGCTATGGCTACACCTTC | CASSEGAGGYGYTF
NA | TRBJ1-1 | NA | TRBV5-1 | TGCGCCAGCAGCCCGACAGGGAACACTGAAGCTTTCTTT | CASSPTGNTEAFF
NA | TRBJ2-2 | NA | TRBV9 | TGTGCCAGCAGCGTAGGGGGCGCCGGGGAGCTGTTTTTT | CASSVGGAGELFF
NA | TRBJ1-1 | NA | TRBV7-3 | TGTGCCAGCAGCTTAATGGGCAGCACTGAAGCTTTCTTT | CASSLMGSTEAFF
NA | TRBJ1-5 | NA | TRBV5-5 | TGTGCCAGCAGCTTGCTCTTGTTCAAGGTGGGCGAACAGCCCCAGCATTTT | CASSLLLFKVGEQPQHF
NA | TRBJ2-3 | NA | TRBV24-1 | TGTGCCACCAGTGTACAGGGAACTAGCACAGATACGCAGTATTTT | CATSVQGTSTDTQYF
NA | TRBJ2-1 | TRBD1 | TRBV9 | TGTGCCAGCAGTGACAGGGGATCAGCCTACAATGAGCAGTTCTTC | CASSDRGSAYNEQFF
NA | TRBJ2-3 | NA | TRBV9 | TGTGCCAGCAGCGTAGCGGGGGGCCTAACAGATACGCAGTATTTT | CASSVAGGLTDTQYF
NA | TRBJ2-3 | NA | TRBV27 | TGTGCCAGCAGTCCGGGGACAACCCTCACAGATACGCAGTATTTT | CASSPGTTLTDTQYF
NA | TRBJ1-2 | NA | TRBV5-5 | TGTGCCAGCAGCTTGGGCGGCGGCTACACCTTC | CASSLGGGYTF
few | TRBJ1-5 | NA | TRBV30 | TGTGCCTGGAGCGGCGGCCGCAATCAGCCCCAGCATTTT | CAWSGGRNQPQHF
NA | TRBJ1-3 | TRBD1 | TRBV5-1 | TGCGCCAGCAGCTTGGCCGGACAGGTAACTGGAAACACCATATATTTT | CASSLAGQVTGNTIYF
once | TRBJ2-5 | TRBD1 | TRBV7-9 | TGTGCCAGCAGGCCAGCCTCACCGGGACAGGGTATCGAGACCCAGTACTTC | CASRPASPGQGIETQYF
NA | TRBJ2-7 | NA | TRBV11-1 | TGTGCCAGCAGCCCAGGGGATTTCTACGAGCAGTACTTC | CASSPGDFYEQYF
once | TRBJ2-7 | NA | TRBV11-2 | TGTGCCAGCAGCTACCGACTATCATCCTACGAGCAGTACTTC | CASSYRLSSYEQYF
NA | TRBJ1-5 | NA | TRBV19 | TGTGCCAGTCGCGATCAGGGATGGCCCCAGCATTTT | CASRDQGWPQHF